The rows below give T cell receptor beta chains drawn from one sample of a study of T cells in Graves' hyperthyroidism and ophthalmopathy. TCRdb reanalysed the multiplex PCR reads using MiXCR and keeps one entry per CDR3 protein. This sample carries some 490,000 distinct CDR3 sequences, approximately 22% of them seen once, and the ten largest clones take under 55%. Sequenced sample: blood. These receptors were collected from a woman between 70 and 85 years old with Graves' ophthalmopathy. Each CDR3 is given with its conserved first and last residue. Each record gives: J gene, V gene, D gene, CDR3 protein. D genes are given only for firm matches.

TRBJ2-7,TRBV7-3,TRBD2,CASSYRREPPRGSSYEQYF
TRBJ1-4,TRBV9,-,CASSKRGGLEKLFF
TRBJ2-1,TRBV6-2/TRBV6-3,-,CASSSRDEQFF
TRBJ2-7,TRBV12-3/TRBV12-4,TRBD1,CASRGGQGTHEQYF
TRBJ1-1,TRBV12-3/TRBV12-4,-,CASRSEGDTEAFF
TRBJ1-1,TRBV19,-,CASSQTTNTEAFF
TRBJ1-3,TRBV7-9,-,CASSFRRAGNTIYF
TRBJ2-7,TRBV4-3,-,CASSQDIEAGEREQYF
TRBJ2-3,TRBV5-1,TRBD1,CASSLQWTGGIDTQYF
TRBJ2-5,TRBV2,TRBD1,CASRESMTGTNKETQYF
TRBJ1-1,TRBV11-1,-,CASTDTGTRTEAFF
TRBJ2-2,TRBV19,-,CASSSPGIGPDTGELFF
TRBJ2-4,TRBV2,-,CASHRTVSKNIQYF
TRBJ2-1,TRBV7-3,TRBD2,CASSFRRAGGDNEQFF
TRBJ1-1,TRBV6-5,-,CASSYGVIMNTEASF
TRBJ2-7,TRBV4-1,-,CASSAGIEVYEQYF
TRBJ2-5,TRBV6-2/TRBV6-3,TRBD2,CASSSPLLAGAETQYF
TRBJ2-5,TRBV6-9,-,CASSYRTGYQETQYF
TRBJ1-3,TRBV13,-,CASSPRGVQRSGNTIYF
TRBJ2-3,TRBV11-2,-,CASSFMGSQFTDTQYF
TRBJ1-5,TRBV28,-,CASSFYLGHSNQPQHF
TRBJ2-1,TRBV20-1,-,CSARVEAYSYNEQFF
TRBJ2-2,TRBV3-1,TRBD2,CASSPRASGRITGELFF
TRBJ1-1,TRBV12-3/TRBV12-4,-,CASSFAGRLTEAFF
TRBJ2-2,TRBV24-1,-,CATSDGQGRNFGELFF
TRBJ2-5,TRBV20-1,TRBD2,CSAAGGGETQYF
TRBJ2-7,TRBV5-8,-,CASSPPLPGEQYF
TRBJ2-3,TRBV12-3/TRBV12-4,-,CASSPRDKTTDTQYF
TRBJ1-2,TRBV5-1,-,CASSLARTVVDGYTF
TRBJ1-5,TRBV4-1,-,CASSLDGYNQPQHF
TRBJ2-1,TRBV9,-,CASSAPGGPRYNEQFF
TRBJ1-1,TRBV20-1,-,CSASAGIYTEAFF
TRBJ2-5,TRBV10-3,-,CAISESETQYF
TRBJ2-5,TRBV5-6,TRBD2,CASSPGRLAGGWETQYF
TRBJ2-5,TRBV5-1,-,CASSLWAAQETQYF
TRBJ1-4,TRBV27,TRBD1,CASSPGTGGHEKLFF
TRBJ2-2,TRBV6-1,-,CASSRDLIGELFF
TRBJ1-5,TRBV5-5,-,CASSGPISNQPQHF
TRBJ1-1,TRBV7-2,-,CASSLGPGGARAEAFF
TRBJ2-7,TRBV7-9,TRBD2,CASSPLGVTSGAYEQYF
TRBJ1-1,TRBV19,-,CASLRQGRTEAFF
TRBJ1-2,TRBV28,-,CASSWDVGYTF